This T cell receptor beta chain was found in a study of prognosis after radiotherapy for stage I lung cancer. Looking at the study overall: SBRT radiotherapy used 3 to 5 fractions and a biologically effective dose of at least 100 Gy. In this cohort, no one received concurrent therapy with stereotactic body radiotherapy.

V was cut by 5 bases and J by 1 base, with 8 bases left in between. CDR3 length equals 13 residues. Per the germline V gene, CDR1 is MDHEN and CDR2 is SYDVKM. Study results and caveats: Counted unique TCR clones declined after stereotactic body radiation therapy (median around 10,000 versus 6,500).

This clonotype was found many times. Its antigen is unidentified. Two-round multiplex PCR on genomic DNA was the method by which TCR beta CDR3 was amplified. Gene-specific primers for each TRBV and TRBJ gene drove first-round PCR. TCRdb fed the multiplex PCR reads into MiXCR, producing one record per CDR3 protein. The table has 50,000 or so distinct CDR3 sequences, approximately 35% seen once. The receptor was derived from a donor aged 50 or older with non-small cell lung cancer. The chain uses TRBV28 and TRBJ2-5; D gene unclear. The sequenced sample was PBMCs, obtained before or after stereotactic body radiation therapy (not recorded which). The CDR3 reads CASSLRIQETQYF. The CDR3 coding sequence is TGTGCCAGCAGTCTAAGGATCCAAGAGACCCAGTACTTC.